This record covers a single T cell receptor (beta chain). From germline, CDR1 is SQVTM and CDR2 ANQGSEA. This CDR3 has 15 amino acids. V trimming: 0 bases; J trimming: 6 bases; junction bases outside the gene matches: 6. These data originate in a study of blood T cell repertoires in COVID-19. The method was immunoSEQ multiplex PCR; TCRdb's version includes in-frame clones alone and lacks a portion of them. The sample shows 250,000 or so clones, around 83% of them seen only once. The chain employs TRBV29-1 and TRBJ1-2; 11 positions match TRBD1. The receptor was derived from a man aged 25-40 years who had recovered from COVID-19. Sequencing was carried out using peripheral blood. CDR3 nucleotides: TGCAGCGTTGAAGATTTGGGACAGGGGGTAAATGGCTACACCTTC. Its protein is CSVEDLGQGVNGYTF.